This TCR beta chain was recorded in a study of glioma-infiltrating T cells after dendritic cell vaccination. The V end was cut by 3 bases, the J end by 8 bases, with 20 bases between. The CDR3 is made up of 15 amino acids. The germline V gene encodes CDR1 GTSNPN and CDR2 SVGIG (reference sequence). Method: immunoSEQ multiplex PCR; TCRdb's copy keeps in-frame clones and lacks some. The sample carries approximately 50,000 clones, about 88% recorded once. This clone was recorded once. As to time point: after dendritic cell vaccination, including at tumor progression/relapse. This TCR was recovered from a human donor with glioblastoma. This chain links TRBV30 with TRBJ2-1, with D unclear. The sample in question was blood, obtained after dendritic cell vaccination. In DNA, the CDR3 is TGTGCCTGGAGCTTTTCTAACCACCCGTCGGATGAGCAGTTCTTC. As protein: CAWSFSNHPSDEQFF. The full variable domain, rest sourced from reference TRBV30 and TRBJ2-1, is SQTIHQWPATLVQPVGSPLSLECTVEGTSNPNLYWYRQAAGRGLQLLFYSVGIGQISSEVPQNLSASRPQDRQFILSSKKLLLSDSGFYLCAWSFSNHPSDEQFFGPGTRLTVL.